A single sample gave rise to the 24 T cell receptor beta chains below, sequenced in a study of CD8 T cells in ankylosing spondylitis. TCRdb passed the 5' RACE reads through MiXCR, listing each CDR3 protein once. The sample comprises approximately 150,000 distinct CDR3 sequences, roughly 30% of which are singletons, and approximately 5.9% rests with the top ten. The sample comprised synovial fluid, either unsorted or a sorted T cell fraction (not recorded which). The receptors originated from a male donor with ankylosing spondylitis.

This clonotype has a handful of counts. V gene TRBV20-1 combines with J gene TRBJ2-7; D is unclear. In germline, CDR1 is DFQATT, CDR2 SNEGSKA (reference sequence). V lost 2 bases, J lost 0 bases, and 14 bases lay in between. CDR3 length: 15 residues. The CDR3 here is CSARRVGSLSYEQYF. CDR3 nucleotide sequence: TGCAGTGCTAGAAGGGTGGGTTCCCTCTCCTACGAGCAGTACTTC.

In its sample, this clonotype was seen many times. The V gene is TRBV7-9, the J gene TRBJ2-7; tentative D call: TRBD2 (6 bases). This CDR3 is 13 amino acids long. CDR1 and CDR2 (germline): SEHNR, FQNEAQ (reference sequence). V lost 6 bases and J lost 0, with 9 bases in between. CDR3 loop: CASRRDFSYEQYF. DNA for the CDR3: TGTGCCAGCAGGCGGGATTTCTCCTACGAGCAGTACTTC.

This clonotype appeared a few times. The chain couples TRBV3-1 to TRBJ2-1; 9 bases fit TRBD2. Per germline, CDR1 LGHDT and CDR2 YNNKEL (reference sequence). The CDR3 is made up of 15 amino acids. The V gene end was trimmed by 4 bases and the J gene end by 4 bases; junction bases not matched to a gene: 5. DNA for the CDR3: TGTGCCAGCAGCCGTAGCGGGGGAGCTTACAATGAGCAGTTCTTC. Residues: CASSRSGGAYNEQFF.

The genes are TRBV12-3 or TRBV12-4 and TRBJ2-6, with unresolved D. The CDR3 extends over 14 amino acids. Trimming took off 7 bases at V and 3 bases at J, with 10 bases between the two ends. DNA of the CDR3: TGTGCCAGCATGGCTGTCCTTGGGGCCAACGTCCTGACTTTC. It translates to CASMAVLGANVLTF.

Only one count was recorded for this clonotype. J is TRBJ1-4 and V is TRBV4-1; tentatively, D is TRBD1 (6 bases). From germline, CDR1 is MGHRA and CDR2 YSYEKL. The CDR3 is made up of 15 amino acids. V lost 1 base and J lost 5, with 11 bases in between. CDR3 sequence (DNA): TGCGCCAGCAGCCAAGGGGGGCCAGGGAATGAAAAACTGTTTTTT. Residues: CASSQGGPGNEKLFF.

The chain couples TRBV20-1 to TRBJ2-1, with 9 bases aligning to TRBD2. The germline V gene encodes CDR1 DFQATT and CDR2 SNEGSKA (reference sequence). The CDR3 totals 13 residues. The V and J ends lost 1 base and 10 bases, in that order; junction bases with no gene match: 5. The CDR3 DNA sequence: TGCAGTGCTAGAGTGCCTAGCGGGATCGAGCAGTTCTTC. This translates into CSARVPSGIEQFF.

This clonotype occurred many times. The DNA of the CDR3 is TGTGCCAGCAGGCTGGGGACGGGGGCTAGGGGCTACACCTTC. Translation: CASRLGTGARGYTF. The chain couples TRBV28 to TRBJ1-2; D might be TRBD1 (6 bases). CDR3 size: 14 residues. Per germline, CDR1 MDHEN and CDR2 SYDVKM. Trimming removed 6 bases from V and 8 bases from J, with 19 bases in between.

This clonotype was recorded at least ten times. The genes are TRBV21-1 and TRBJ2-2; the D call TRBD1 from the table was never checked on the DNA. TRBV21-1 is a recognized pseudogene. The CDR3 covers 14 residues. The CDR3 DNA reads as TGTGCCAGCAGCAAATTCACAGGGCCGGGAGGGCTGTTTTTT. It specifies CASSKFTGPGGLFF.

This clonotype showed up just a few times. Since a much larger clone is just one base distant, this may be a read error. The chain recombines TRBV10-3 with TRBJ1-1, with 12 nucleotides matching TRBD1. Germline V CDR1 and CDR2: ENHRY, SYGVKD. The CDR3 has 14 residues. Trimming cost V 6 bases and J 1 base; bases outside gene matches: 0. CDR3 sequence (DNA): TGTGCCATCAGGGGACAGGGGGCGAACACTGAAGCTTTCTTT. Translation gives CAIRGQGANTEAFF.

This clonotype was recorded a few times. The V call is TRBV5-1, the J call TRBJ1-2; possible D gene TRBD1, 6 bases. CDR1 and CDR2 (germline): SGHRS, YFSETQ. The germline V and J ends were trimmed by 0 bases and 6 bases, with 12 bases remaining between them. The length of the CDR3 is 14 residues. The chain's CDR3 is CASSLVTGNDGYTF. Here the CDR3 DNA reads TGCGCCAGCAGCTTGGTCACAGGGAATGATGGCTACACCTTC.

This clonotype was observed a few times. This sequence joins TRBV7-9 and TRBJ2-7; D unresolved. Germline CDR1 is SEHNR and CDR2 is FQNEAQ (reference sequence). This CDR3 has 14 residues. Trimming stripped 1 base from V and 0 bases from J, with 7 bases between. The CDR3 spells CASSLVPLSYEQYF. The CDR3 DNA is TGTGCCAGCAGCTTAGTGCCCCTCTCCTACGAGCAGTACTTC.

This clonotype showed up just a few times. This chain joins TRBV6-2 or TRBV6-3 and TRBJ1-2; possible D gene TRBD1, 5 bases. There are 16 residues in the CDR3. V lost 6 bases and J lost 6, with 23 bases in between. The germline CDR1 and CDR2 sequences are MNHEY and SVGEGT. The CDR3 DNA sequence: TGTGCCAGCAGACGGGACGTTGAAAGTCTATTCCATGGCTACACCTTC. This codes for CASRRDVESLFHGYTF.

The genes are TRBV18 and TRBJ2-7, with TRBD1 matching over 7 bases. CDR1 and CDR2 (germline): KGHSH, LQKENI. This CDR3 comprises 14 residues. V lost 5 bases and J lost 3; bases outside the gene matches: 7. CDR3 DNA sequence: TGTGCCAGCTCATACGGGACAGAGGGCTACGAGCAGTACTTC. Its protein product is CASSYGTEGYEQYF.

Written as DNA, the CDR3 is TGTGCCAGCAGCCTACAGGGTGTGTTCCACGAGCAGTACTTC. It yields the protein CASSLQGVFHEQYF. The chain is built from TRBV7-2 and TRBJ2-7; a weak D match, TRBD1 (6 bases). Germline CDR1 is SGHTA and CDR2 is FQGNSA. CDR3 size: 14 residues. V was trimmed by 5 bases and J by 5 bases, leaving 16 bases between them.

The rearrangement links TRBV12-3 or TRBV12-4 to TRBJ1-6, with TRBD1 identical over 9 bases. The CDR3 totals 12 residues. V was clipped by 5 bases and J by 16 bases; unmatched bases: 6. CDR3 residues: CASSRSGTGLHF. In DNA, the CDR3 is TGTGCCAGCAGTCGCTCCGGGACAGGGCTCCACTTT.

This clonotype appeared many times. The chain is built from TRBV11-2 and TRBJ2-1; possibly TRBD1 for D (7 bases). Trimming removed 3 bases at V and 10 bases at J, with 19 bases between. The CDR3 has 15 residues. The germline V gene encodes CDR1 SGHAT and CDR2 FQNNGV. The CDR3 sequence is CASSFLGQPSGEQFF. CDR3 coding DNA: TGTGCCAGCAGCTTCTTGGGACAGCCAAGCGGGGAGCAGTTCTTC.

This sequence joins TRBV20-1 and TRBJ1-2; maybe TRBD1 (5 bases). V lost 5 bases, J lost 6 bases, and 19 bases lay in between. This CDR3 contains 14 residues. Germline V gives CDR1 DFQATT, CDR2 SNEGSKA (reference sequence). The CDR3 sequence: CSAPPRAPWDGYTF. In DNA form, the CDR3 reads TGCAGTGCTCCCCCCAGGGCCCCGTGGGATGGCTACACCTTC.

The chain uses TRBV6-5 and TRBJ2-5; possibly TRBD2 for D (6 bases). The germline V and J ends were trimmed by 1 base and 2 bases, with 8 bases remaining between them. The V gene's germline CDR1 is MNHEY and CDR2 SVGAGI. The CDR3 contains 14 residues. The CDR3 here is CASSYLAVQETQYF. The DNA for the CDR3 is TGTGCCAGCAGTTACTTAGCGGTGCAAGAGACCCAGTACTTC.

This clonotype was observed a few times. The genes are TRBV6-2 or TRBV6-3 and TRBJ2-7, with TRBD2 as a possible D gene (6 bases). Germline V lookup: CDR1 MNHEY, CDR2 SVGEGT. The CDR3 totals 14 residues. Deletions cut 2 bases from V and 2 bases from J, with 10 bases between. The CDR3 loop reads CASSYPGTAYEQYF. The CDR3, as DNA: TGTGCCAGCAGTTACCCCGGGACTGCCTACGAGCAGTACTTC.

This clonotype was counted only a few times. The J gene is TRBJ2-7, the V gene TRBV7-4; D remains unclear. Trimming removed 1 base at V and 6 bases at J, with 7 bases between. The CDR3 runs 12 residues. Germline CDR1 SGHVT, CDR2 SQSDAQ. The CDR3 sequence is CASSLDEAEQYF. CDR3 nucleotides: TGTGCCAGCAGCTTAGATGAGGCCGAGCAGTACTTC.

CDR3 sequence: CSARDGVLGTDTQYF. In DNA form, the CDR3 reads TGCAGTGCTAGAGATGGGGTCCTTGGCACAGATACGCAGTATTTT. This rearrangement joins TRBV20-1 to TRBJ2-3; D remains ambiguous. This CDR3 is 15 amino acids long. V gave up 0 bases and J gave up 1 base, with 11 bases separating them. Germline V gives CDR1 DFQATT, CDR2 SNEGSKA (reference sequence).

This clonotype showed up just a few times. The J gene is TRBJ2-1, the V gene TRBV20-1; D tentatively reads TRBD1 or TRBD2 (5 bases each). The CDR3 is made up of 14 amino acids. Germline V gene sequence: CDR1 DFQATT, CDR2 SNEGSKA (reference sequence). The CDR3 protein is CSPASRGLRNEQFF. DNA of the CDR3: TGCAGCCCCGCATCCCGGGGCTTAAGGAATGAGCAGTTCTTC.

This clonotype was detected a few times. V and J are TRBV20-1 and TRBJ1-5; tentatively, D is TRBD1 (5 bases). The germline CDR1 and CDR2 sequences are DFQATT and SNEGSKA (reference sequence). The CDR3 spans 14 residues. The V end lost 7 bases, the J end lost 3 bases, and 16 bases lay between the germline ends. In nucleotides, the CDR3 is TGCAGTGTGGAAAGTTCAGGGACCAATCAGCCCCAGCATTTT. Protein: CSVESSGTNQPQHF.

Only a few counts were recorded for this clonotype. This rearrangement joins TRBV19 to TRBJ2-5; TRBD2 matches 7 bases. The V gene end was trimmed by 7 bases and the J gene end by 2 bases; junction bases not matched to a gene: 10. The CDR3 runs 15 residues. In germline, CDR1 is LNHDA, CDR2 SQIVND (reference sequence). The CDR3 nucleotides read TGTGCCAGTACCCCCTTTGGGGGGGTACAAGAGACCCAGTACTTC. Translation gives CASTPFGGVQETQYF.